Included here is one T cell receptor (beta chain) sequence, with context. Clones were read by immunoSEQ multiplex PCR, and TCRdb kept only the in-frame ones, dropping some. The data contain 310,000 or so clones, around 87% of them singletons. This entry comes from a study of blood T cell repertoires in COVID-19. The wider study: Sample material is recorded as cDNA or gDNA derived from T cells, B-cell-depleted T cells, or PBMCs.

This CDR3 contains 12 residues. V lost 4 bases and J 6 bases, leaving 12 bases between the germline ends. CDR1 and CDR2 from the germline V gene are GTSNPN and SVGIG (reference sequence). Sequenced material: peripheral blood. The origin of this receptor is a man aged 45 to 65 with active or convalescent COVID-19. The chain employs TRBV30 and TRBJ1-1; D possibly corresponds to TRBD1 (6 bases). In DNA, the CDR3 is TGTGCCTGGACTCGGACAGCCTCTGAAGCTTTCTTT. Amino acids: CAWTRTASEAFF.